A single sample gave rise to the 4 T cell receptor beta chains below, sequenced in a study of T cell changes during pregnancy in multiple sclerosis. Data came from immunoSEQ multiplex PCR; TCRdb stores just in-frame clones and leaves some out. The repertoire has 70,000 or so clones, 91% of them found once; the top ten carry 0.55% to 0.85%. The sequencing here drew on peripheral blood, taken in the third trimester of pregnancy. Receptors originate from a female donor in good health, enrolled as a control in a pregnancy study.

The chain combines TRBV7-9 with TRBJ2-1; 16 bases are a match to TRBD2. In germline, CDR1 is SEHNR, CDR2 FQNEAQ (reference sequence). With V trimmed by 7 bases and J by 7 bases, 10 bases remained unmatched. The CDR3 is 17 amino acids. CDR3 sequence reads: CASIPGLAGGKGNEQFF. Written as DNA, the CDR3 is TGTGCCAGCATCCCGGGACTAGCGGGAGGGAAGGGGAATGAGCAGTTCTTC.

The chain couples TRBV6-5 to TRBJ1-2; 9 bases match TRBD1. The CDR3 totals 15 residues. V shed 6 bases, J shed 4 bases, and the junction held 9 bases outside the gene matches. CDR1 MNHEY and CDR2 SVGAGI come from the germline V gene. The CDR3 here is CASRRRQGVGYGYTF. Written as DNA, the CDR3 is TGTGCCAGCAGACGCAGACAGGGGGTTGGCTATGGCTACACCTTC.

The J gene is TRBJ1-4, the V gene TRBV10-3, with D possibly being TRBD1 (6 bases). This CDR3 comprises 13 residues. CDR1 and CDR2 from the germline V gene are ENHRY and SYGVKD. V was pared by 6 bases and J by 7 bases, with 12 bases between. The DNA for the CDR3 is TGTGCCATCAGCACAGGGCGGGCTGAAAAACTGTTTTTT. Translated, it gives CAISTGRAEKLFF.

The chain is built from TRBV18 and TRBJ1-5, with no clear D. The germline V and J ends were trimmed by 2 bases and 5 bases, with 4 bases remaining between them. The CDR3 sequence is 12 residues long. Germline CDR1 KGHSH, CDR2 LQKENI. CDR3 loop: CASSPGDQPQHF. CDR3 sequence (DNA): TGTGCCAGCTCACCAGGAGATCAGCCCCAGCATTTT.